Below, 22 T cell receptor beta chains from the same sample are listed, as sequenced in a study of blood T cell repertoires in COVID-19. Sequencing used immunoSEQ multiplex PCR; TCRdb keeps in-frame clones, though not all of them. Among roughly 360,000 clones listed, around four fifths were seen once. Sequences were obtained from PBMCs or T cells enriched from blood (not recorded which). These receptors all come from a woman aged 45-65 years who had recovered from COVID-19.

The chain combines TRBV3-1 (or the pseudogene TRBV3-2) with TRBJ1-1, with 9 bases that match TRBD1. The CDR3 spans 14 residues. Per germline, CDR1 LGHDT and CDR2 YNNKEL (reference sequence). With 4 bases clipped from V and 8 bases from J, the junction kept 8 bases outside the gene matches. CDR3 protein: CASSLGTGTMEAFF. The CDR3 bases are TGTGCCAGCAGCCTAGGGACAGGGACTATGGAAGCTTTCTTT.

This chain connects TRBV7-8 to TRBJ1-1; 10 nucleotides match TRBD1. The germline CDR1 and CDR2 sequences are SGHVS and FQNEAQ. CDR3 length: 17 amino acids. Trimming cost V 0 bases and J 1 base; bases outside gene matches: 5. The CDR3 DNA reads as TGTGCCAGCAGCTTAGCGGGGACAGGGGTGTGGAACACTGAAGCTTTCTTT. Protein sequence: CASSLAGTGVWNTEAFF.

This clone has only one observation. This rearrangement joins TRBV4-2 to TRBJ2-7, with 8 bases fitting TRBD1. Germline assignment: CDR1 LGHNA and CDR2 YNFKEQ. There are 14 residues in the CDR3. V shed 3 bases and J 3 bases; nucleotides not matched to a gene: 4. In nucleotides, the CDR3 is TGTGCCAGCAGCCACGAAGACAGGGGCTACGAGCAGTACTTC. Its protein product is CASSHEDRGYEQYF.

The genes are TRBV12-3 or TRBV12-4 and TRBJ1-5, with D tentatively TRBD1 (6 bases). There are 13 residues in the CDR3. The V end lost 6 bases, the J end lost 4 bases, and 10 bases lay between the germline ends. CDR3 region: CASRRTANQPQHF. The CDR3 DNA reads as TGTGCCAGCAGACGGACAGCGAATCAGCCCCAGCATTTT.

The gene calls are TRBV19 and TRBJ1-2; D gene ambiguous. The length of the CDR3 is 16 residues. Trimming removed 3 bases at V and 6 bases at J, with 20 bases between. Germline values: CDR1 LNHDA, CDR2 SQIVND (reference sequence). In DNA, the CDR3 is TGTGCCAGTAGTATTAGTGGCAGTCTGGGAGGTGATGGCTACACCTTC. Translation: CASSISGSLGGDGYTF.

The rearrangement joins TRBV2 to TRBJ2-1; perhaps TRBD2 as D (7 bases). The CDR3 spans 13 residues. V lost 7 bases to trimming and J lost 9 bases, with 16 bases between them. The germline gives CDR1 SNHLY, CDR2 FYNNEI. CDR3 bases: TGTGCCAGCACGGTAGGGGGGGCCGGTGAGCAGTTCTTC. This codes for CASTVGGAGEQFF.

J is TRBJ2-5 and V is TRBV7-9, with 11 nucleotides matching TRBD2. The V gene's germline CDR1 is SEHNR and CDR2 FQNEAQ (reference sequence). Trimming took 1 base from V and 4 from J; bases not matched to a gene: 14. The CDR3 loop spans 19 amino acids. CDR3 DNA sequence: TGTGCCAGCAGCTTAGTGGGCAGACTAGCGGGAAGTGTAGGAGAGACCCAGTACTTC. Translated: CASSLVGRLAGSVGETQYF.

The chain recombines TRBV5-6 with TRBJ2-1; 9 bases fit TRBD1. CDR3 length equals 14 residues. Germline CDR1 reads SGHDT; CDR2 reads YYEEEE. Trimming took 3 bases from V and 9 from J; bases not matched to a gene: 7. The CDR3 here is CASSSGTGSGEQFF. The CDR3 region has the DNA TGTGCCAGCAGCTCCGGGACAGGGTCTGGTGAGCAGTTCTTC.

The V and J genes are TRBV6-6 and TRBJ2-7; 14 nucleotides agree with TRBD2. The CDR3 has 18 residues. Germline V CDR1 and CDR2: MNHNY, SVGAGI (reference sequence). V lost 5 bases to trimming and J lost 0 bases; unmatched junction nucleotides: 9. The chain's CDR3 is CASSPRRLAGGDSYEQYF. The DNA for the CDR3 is TGTGCCAGCAGTCCCCGACGACTAGCGGGAGGGGACTCCTACGAGCAGTACTTC.

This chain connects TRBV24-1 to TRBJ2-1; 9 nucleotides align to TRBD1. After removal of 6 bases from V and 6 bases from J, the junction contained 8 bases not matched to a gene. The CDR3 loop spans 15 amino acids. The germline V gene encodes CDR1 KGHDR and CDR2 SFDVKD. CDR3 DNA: TGTGCCACCAGTTCCCGGGACAGGGATAGCAATGAGCAGTTCTTC. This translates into CATSSRDRDSNEQFF.

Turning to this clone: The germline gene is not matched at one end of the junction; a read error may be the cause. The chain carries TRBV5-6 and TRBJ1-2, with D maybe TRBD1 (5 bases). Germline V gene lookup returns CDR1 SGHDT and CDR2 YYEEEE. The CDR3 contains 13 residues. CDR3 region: CASSLAGGTSTFF. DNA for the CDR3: TGTGCCAGCAGCTTGGCCGGGGGGACGTCCACTTTCTTC.

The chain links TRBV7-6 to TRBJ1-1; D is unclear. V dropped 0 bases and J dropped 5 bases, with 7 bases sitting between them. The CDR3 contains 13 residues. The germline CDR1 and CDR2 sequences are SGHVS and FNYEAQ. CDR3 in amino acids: CASSLAGKTEAFF. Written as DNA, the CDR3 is TGTGCCAGCAGCTTAGCCGGGAAGACTGAAGCTTTCTTT.

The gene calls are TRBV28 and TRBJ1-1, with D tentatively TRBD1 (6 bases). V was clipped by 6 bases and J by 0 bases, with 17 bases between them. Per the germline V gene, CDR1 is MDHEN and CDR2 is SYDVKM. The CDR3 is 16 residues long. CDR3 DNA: TGTGCCAGCAGGTACGACGGGGGGGCCTTGAACACTGAAGCTTTCTTT. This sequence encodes CASRYDGGALNTEAFF.

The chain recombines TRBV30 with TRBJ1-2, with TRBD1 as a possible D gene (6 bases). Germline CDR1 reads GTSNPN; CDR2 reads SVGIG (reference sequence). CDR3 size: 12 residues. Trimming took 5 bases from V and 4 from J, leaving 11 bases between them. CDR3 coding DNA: TGTGCCTGGGGGGACATGGGCTATGGCTACACCTTC. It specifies CAWGDMGYGYTF.

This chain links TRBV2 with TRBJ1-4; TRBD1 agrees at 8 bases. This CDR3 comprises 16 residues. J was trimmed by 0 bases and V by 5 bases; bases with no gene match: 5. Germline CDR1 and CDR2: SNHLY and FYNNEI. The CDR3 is CASSSLQGATNEKLFF. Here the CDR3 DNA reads TGTGCCAGCAGTAGCTTACAGGGGGCAACTAATGAAAAACTGTTTTTT.

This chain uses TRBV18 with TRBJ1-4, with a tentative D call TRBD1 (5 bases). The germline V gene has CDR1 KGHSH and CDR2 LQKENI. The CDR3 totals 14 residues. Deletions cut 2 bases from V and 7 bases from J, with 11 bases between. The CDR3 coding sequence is TGTGCCAGCTCACCATCATTTAGGGGTGAAAAACTGTTTTTT. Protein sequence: CASSPSFRGEKLFF.

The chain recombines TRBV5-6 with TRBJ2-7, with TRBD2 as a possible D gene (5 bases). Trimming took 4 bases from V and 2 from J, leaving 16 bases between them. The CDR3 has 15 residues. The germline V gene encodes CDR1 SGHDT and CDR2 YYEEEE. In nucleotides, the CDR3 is TGTGCCAGCAGCCCGAGTCCGGGGTCCCCCTACGAGCAGTACTTC. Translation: CASSPSPGSPYEQYF.

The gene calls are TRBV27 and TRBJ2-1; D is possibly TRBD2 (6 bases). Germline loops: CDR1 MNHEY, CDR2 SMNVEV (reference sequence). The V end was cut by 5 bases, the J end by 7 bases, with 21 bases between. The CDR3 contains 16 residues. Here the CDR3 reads CASSPPSARGRNEQFF. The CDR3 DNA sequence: TGTGCCAGCAGTCCCCCTAGCGCGAGGGGTAGGAATGAGCAGTTCTTC.

CDR3 loop: CASSPKGRAHSYEQYF. In DNA form, the CDR3 reads TGTGCCAGCAGCCCCAAGGGGCGAGCCCACTCCTACGAGCAGTACTTC. This chain joins TRBV7-2 and TRBJ2-7; TRBD1 might be the D (5 bases). This CDR3 is 16 amino acids long. The V end was cut by 5 bases, the J end by 0 bases, with 17 bases between. Germline assignment: CDR1 SGHTA and CDR2 FQGNSA.

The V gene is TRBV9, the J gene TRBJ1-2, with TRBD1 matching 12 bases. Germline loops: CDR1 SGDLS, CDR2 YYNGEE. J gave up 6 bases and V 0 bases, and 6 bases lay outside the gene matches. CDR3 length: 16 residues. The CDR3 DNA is TGTGCCAGCAGCGTAGGGGACAGGGGGCTCTTGGATGGCTACACCTTC. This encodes CASSVGDRGLLDGYTF.

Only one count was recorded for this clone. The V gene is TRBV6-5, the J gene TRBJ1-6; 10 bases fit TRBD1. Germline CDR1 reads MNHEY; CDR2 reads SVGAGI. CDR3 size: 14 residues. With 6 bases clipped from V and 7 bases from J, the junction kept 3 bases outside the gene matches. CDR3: CASRRQGANSPLHF. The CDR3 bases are TGTGCCAGCAGACGACAGGGGGCCAATTCACCCCTCCACTTT.

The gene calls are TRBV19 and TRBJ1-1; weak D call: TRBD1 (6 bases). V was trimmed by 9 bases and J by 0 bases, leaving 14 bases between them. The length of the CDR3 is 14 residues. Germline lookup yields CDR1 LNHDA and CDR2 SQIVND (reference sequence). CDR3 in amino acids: CASRANRVNTEAFF. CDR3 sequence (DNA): TGTGCCAGCCGCGCGAACAGGGTGAACACTGAAGCTTTCTTT.